These 23 T cell receptor beta chains share one sample of origin, sequenced in a study of early T cells in non-severe SARS-CoV-2 infection. A single record per CDR3 protein comes from TCRdb applying MiXCR to the 5' RACE reads. The table records about 27,000 distinct CDR3 sequences, more than 4.5% of them present only once. The sample comprised whole blood. These receptors all come from an adult who was a healthcare worker with PCR-confirmed SARS-CoV-2 infection or an uninfected control (not recorded which).

V and J are TRBV5-8 and TRBJ2-7; 7 bases are a match to TRBD1. Losses at the gene ends were 5 bases for V and 4 bases for J; bases not matched to a gene: 12. CDR1 is SGHTS, CDR2 YDEGEE, per germline. CDR3 length equals 15 residues. As DNA, the CDR3 is TGTGCCAGCAGTAGCGCCGGGACAGCCTATTACGAGCAGTACTTC. Its translation: CASSSAGTAYYEQYF.

By share, this clonotype counts as medium-sized. V usage is TRBV20-1 and J usage is TRBJ2-5; either TRBD1 or TRBD2 may fit D (6 bases each). This CDR3 has 14 amino acids. Trimming pared 5 bases from V and 7 bases from J, leaving 20 bases between. The germline V gene encodes CDR1 DFQATT and CDR2 SNEGSKA (reference sequence). The CDR3 loop reads CSAWKGGQEGTQYF. As DNA, the CDR3 is TGCAGTGCTTGGAAAGGGGGGCAAGAGGGGACCCAGTACTTC.

Many counts were recorded for this clonotype. This chain uses TRBV11-2 with TRBJ2-1, with 10 bases matching TRBD2. Germline values: CDR1 SGHAT, CDR2 FQNNGV. V lost 4 bases to trimming and J lost 1 base; unmatched junction nucleotides: 1. This CDR3 contains 15 residues. CDR3 sequence (DNA): TGTGCCAGCAGCTATAGCGGGAGGTCCTACAATGAGCAGTTCTTC. Its translation: CASSYSGRSYNEQFF.

This clonotype was seen many times. This rearrangement joins TRBV28 to TRBJ1-5; D is uncertain. The CDR3 length is 12 residues. Germline CDR1 reads MDHEN; CDR2 reads SYDVKM. V was cut by 6 bases and J by 1 base, with 4 bases left in between. In DNA form, the CDR3 reads TGTGCCAGCAGGGGCAGCAATCAGCCCCAGCATTTT. Protein sequence: CASRGSNQPQHF.

This clonotype has just a few counts. This chain joins TRBV11-2 and TRBJ1-3; no definite D call. V shed 1 base and J shed 0 bases, with 7 bases lying between them. There are 15 residues in the CDR3. CDR1 and CDR2 from the germline V gene are SGHAT and FQNNGV. The CDR3 DNA is TGTGCCAGCAGCTTAGGTGTCGGCTCTGGAAACACCATATATTTT. Its protein is CASSLGVGSGNTIYF.

By sample fraction, this clonotype is medium-sized (0.01 to 0.1%). The V call is TRBV7-9, the J call TRBJ1-5, with D possibly TRBD1 on 5 matching bases. CDR1 is SEHNR, CDR2 FQNEAQ, per germline (reference sequence). The length of the CDR3 is 15 residues. The V gene lost 5 bases and the J gene lost 5 bases, with 16 bases spanning the gap. The DNA of the CDR3 is TGTGCCAGCAGCCCCAAAGACCGGGGCGATCAGCCCCAGCATTTT. Its protein is CASSPKDRGDQPQHF. Based on the CDR3 plus reference TRBV7-9 and TRBJ1-5, the full variable domain is DTGVSQNPRHKITKRGQNVTFRCDPISEHNRLYWYRQTLGQGPEFLTYFQNEAQLEKSRLLSDRFSAERPKGSFSTLEIQRTEQGDSAMYLCASSPKDRGDQPQHFGDGTRLSIL.

This clonotype is deemed medium-sized. V usage is TRBV6-2 or TRBV6-3 and J usage is TRBJ2-1, with a tentative D call TRBD2 (6 bases). Germline V gives CDR1 MNHEY, CDR2 SVGEGT. The CDR3 contains 18 residues. The V end lost 5 bases, the J end lost 2 bases, and 22 bases lay between the germline ends. The CDR3 coding sequence is TGTGCCAGCAGTCCGCTAGGGACGCCGGGACTTCCCTACAATGAGCAGTTCTTC. Translated: CASSPLGTPGLPYNEQFF.

This clonotype has at least ten counts. The gene calls are TRBV10-3 and TRBJ2-1; 16 bases are shared with TRBD2. After removal of 3 bases from V and 0 bases from J, the junction contained 17 bases not matched to a gene. Germline assignment: CDR1 ENHRY and CDR2 SYGVKD. The CDR3 covers 23 residues. The CDR3 region has the DNA TGTGCCATCAGTGACCCTGAGGGACTAGCGGGGGGGAAGCCCCCGAGCTCCTACAATGAGCAGTTCTTC. Translating it yields CAISDPEGLAGGKPPSSYNEQFF.

This clonotype was detected ten times or more. J is TRBJ1-1 and V is TRBV4-3; D is unresolved. The CDR3 is 16 residues long. Trimming took 1 base from V and 1 from J, leaving 13 bases between them. Germline assignment: CDR1 LGHNA and CDR2 YSLEER. The CDR3 is CASSQVLYKKNTEAFF. CDR3 nucleotides: TGCGCCAGCAGCCAAGTTTTATATAAAAAGAACACTGAAGCTTTCTTT.

The chain carries TRBV29-1 and TRBJ1-2; perhaps TRBD1 as D (5 bases). The V end was cut by 6 bases, the J end by 4 bases, with 12 bases between. CDR1 is SQVTM, CDR2 ANQGSEA, per germline. The length of the CDR3 is 12 residues. The CDR3 loop reads CSVGGAPYGYTF. The CDR3, as DNA: TGCAGCGTCGGGGGAGCTCCCTATGGCTACACCTTC. Full variable domain (rest looked up from reference TRBV29-1 and TRBJ1-2): SAVISQKPSRDICQRGTSLTIQCQVDSQVTMMFWYRQQPGQSLTLIATANQGSEATYESGFVIDKFPISRPNLTFSTLTVSNMSPEDSSIYLCSVGGAPYGYTFGSGTRLTVV.

The rearrangement joins TRBV18 to TRBJ2-4; TRBD1 aligns across 8 bases. CDR3 length equals 19 residues. Germline V gene lookup returns CDR1 KGHSH and CDR2 LQKENI. Trimming removed 5 bases from V and 1 base from J; junction bases left unmatched: 16. The DNA of the CDR3 is TGTGCCAGCTCATCCCGGGGACAGGACGCCGGTACGGCCAAAAACATTCAGTACTTC. It specifies CASSSRGQDAGTAKNIQYF.

This clonotype was seen at least ten times. The rearrangement uses TRBV11-2 and TRBJ2-2, with no clear D. V lost 5 bases and J 0 bases, leaving 7 bases between the germline ends. Germline V gives CDR1 SGHAT, CDR2 FQNNGV. This CDR3 is 14 amino acids long. CDR3 DNA sequence: TGTGCCAGCAGCGGCGGAGCGAACACCGGGGAGCTGTTTTTT. It translates to CASSGGANTGELFF.

This clonotype has a count of ten or more. V and J are TRBV7-2 and TRBJ1-1; D is ambiguous. Trimming pared 2 bases from V and 1 base from J, leaving 8 bases between. This CDR3 has 14 amino acids. Germline V gives CDR1 SGHTA, CDR2 FQGNSA. CDR3: CASSLLGQNTEAFF. DNA for the CDR3: TGTGCCAGCAGCTTACTTGGCCAGAACACTGAAGCTTTCTTT.

This clonotype was counted many times. The chain joins TRBV30 to TRBJ1-1; 8 bases map to TRBD1. The CDR3 contains 14 residues. The V gene end was trimmed by 5 bases and the J gene end by 6 bases; junction bases not matched to a gene: 11. Germline V gene data show CDR1 as GTSNPN and CDR2 as SVGIG (reference sequence). The CDR3 DNA reads as TGTGCCTGGGCACCAGGGGGCCGCCTTTCTGAAGCTTTCTTT. This encodes CAWAPGGRLSEAFF.

The chain is built from TRBV20-1 and TRBJ2-5; tentative D call: TRBD2 (5 bases). V dropped 5 bases and J dropped 2 bases, with 6 bases sitting between them. Looked up from germline, CDR1 is DFQATT and CDR2 is SNEGSKA (reference sequence). The CDR3 is 11 residues long. CDR3 residues: CSARGQETQYF. CDR3 sequence (DNA): TGCAGTGCTCGAGGGCAAGAGACCCAGTACTTC.

The rearrangement joins TRBV28 to TRBJ2-7; D perhaps matches TRBD2 (6 bases). Germline V gene sequence: CDR1 MDHEN, CDR2 SYDVKM. This CDR3 contains 15 residues. V was pared by 4 bases and J by 1 base, with 14 bases between. The CDR3 DNA is TGTGCCAGCAGTTCCCCCCGGGGGAGGTCCTACGAGCAGTACTTC. Amino acid sequence: CASSSPRGRSYEQYF. Complete variable domain (other parts from reference TRBV28 and TRBJ2-7): DVKVTQSSRYLVKRTGEKVFLECVQDMDHENMFWYRQDPGLGLRLIYFSYDVKMKEKGDIPEGYSVSREKKERFSLILESASTNQTSMYLCASSSPRGRSYEQYFGPGTRLTVT.

This clonotype occurred many times. This chain uses TRBV12-3 or TRBV12-4 with TRBJ2-2, with D unresolved. Trimming took off 11 bases at V and 6 bases at J, with 13 bases between the two ends. The CDR3 consists of 12 residues. The CDR3 nucleotides are TGTGCCGTGGTGGATGGTGCCGGGGAGCTGTTTTTT. This gives the protein CAVVDGAGELFF.

This clonotype was seen only a few times. The chain carries TRBV4-3 and TRBJ2-7; 7 bases line up with TRBD2. The CDR3 sequence is 15 residues long. The trim removed 0 bases at V and 3 bases at J, leaving 5 bases unmatched. Germline CDR1 is LGHNA and CDR2 is YSLEER. Here the CDR3 reads CASSQDLAGVYEQYF. Here the CDR3 DNA reads TGCGCCAGCAGCCAAGATTTGGCGGGGGTCTACGAGCAGTACTTC.

Only a few counts were recorded for this clonotype. V gene TRBV5-1 combines with J gene TRBJ2-2; D possibly corresponds to TRBD2 (5 bases). Germline V gene lookup returns CDR1 SGHRS and CDR2 YFSETQ. Trimming cost V 0 bases and J 5 bases, with 14 bases left between them. CDR3 length: 16 residues. The CDR3 spells CASSLDPGYGTGELFF. The CDR3 region has the DNA TGCGCCAGCAGCTTGGACCCGGGATACGGGACCGGGGAGCTGTTTTTT.

This clonotype was picked up many times. The J gene is TRBJ1-1, the V gene TRBV4-3; 7 bases are a match to TRBD1. The V segment lost 1 base and the J segment 0 bases; nucleotides outside the gene matches: 2. The CDR3 consists of 15 residues. Germline V gene data show CDR1 as LGHNA and CDR2 as YSLEER. CDR3 nucleotide sequence: TGCGCCAGCAGCCAAGGGGACAGCATGAACACTGAAGCTTTCTTT. Its protein product is CASSQGDSMNTEAFF.

The V and J genes are TRBV27 and TRBJ2-7; D gene ambiguous. The germline CDR1 and CDR2 sequences are MNHEY and SMNVEV (reference sequence). This CDR3 spans 14 amino acids. V was pared by 8 bases and J by 0 bases, with 14 bases between. CDR3 loop: CASFADRSSYEQYF. The CDR3 coding sequence is TGTGCCAGCTTTGCGGACCGGAGCTCCTACGAGCAGTACTTC.

This clonotype was detected many times. The chain combines TRBV12-3 or TRBV12-4 with TRBJ2-7, with 7 bases identical to TRBD1. This CDR3 region has 15 residues. The V and J ends lost 6 bases and 3 bases, in that order; junction bases with no gene match: 11. The CDR3 is CASSPRTGHLYEQYF. In DNA, the CDR3 is TGTGCCAGCAGCCCCCGGACAGGCCACCTCTACGAGCAGTACTTC.

This clonotype was counted at least ten times. This chain uses TRBV5-4 with TRBJ2-2, with D unclear. V was pared by 3 bases and J by 4 bases, with 7 bases between. The CDR3 is 13 residues long. Per germline, CDR1 SGHNT and CDR2 YYREEE (reference sequence). The CDR3 sequence is CASSYLPTGELFF. CDR3 coding DNA: TGTGCCAGCAGCTACCTTCCCACCGGGGAGCTGTTTTTT.